A selection of T cell receptor beta chains follows, all from one sample in a study of CXCR3-negative and CXCR3-positive naive CD8 T cells. TCRdb reanalyzed the 5' RACE reads, giving one entry per CDR3 protein sequence and no DNA. The sample has 45,000 or so distinct CDR3 sequences; the top ten hold about 10%. The sequenced material came from memory CD8+ T cells from blood. Receptors originate from a human donor in good health. Some clones in this sample may be carry-over from other donors' samples. Each CDR3 is given with its conserved first and last residue. Each record gives: clone size, J gene, V gene, CDR3 protein. Clone sizes are given selectively: once, few, many, or a class where the clone is expanded.

>.|TRBJ2-7|TRBV25-1
CASSESFGTVSYEQYF
>.|TRBJ1-5|TRBV6-6
CASSYGQGQPQHF
>.|TRBJ1-2|TRBV29-1
CSTAGQGAFGYTF
>.|TRBJ1-1|TRBV7-6
CAISSAAGVSEAFF
>.|TRBJ1-3|TRBV12-3/TRBV12-4
CASKPRQGPADTIYF
>.|TRBJ2-6|TRBV18
CASSLPGGLDGANVLTF
>.|TRBJ2-7|TRBV11-2
CASSLEAGFSYEQYF
>.|TRBJ2-1|TRBV7-9
CASRERTEGNEQFF
>.|TRBJ1-5|TRBV7-9
CASSLSGAVNSNQPQHF
>.|TRBJ2-2|TRBV28
CASSGSTGELFF
>.|TRBJ2-7|TRBV28
CASSLGRGLEQYF
>.|TRBJ2-1|TRBV6-4
CASSDSGQGHNEQFF
>.|TRBJ1-1|TRBV11-3
CASSLESLMRGKGGLMNTEAFF
>.|TRBJ2-7|TRBV20-1
CSAKMGLAGSYEQYF
>.|TRBJ2-7|TRBV18
CASSPPFDSRGEQYF
>.|TRBJ2-5|TRBV27
CASSFFGTGGETQYF
>.|TRBJ2-7|TRBV29-1
CSVGQGTYEQYF
>.|TRBJ2-3|TRBV7-3
CASSTPGGGGTDTQYF
>.|TRBJ2-5|TRBV9
CASSVGSSLVQETQYF
>.|TRBJ2-5|TRBV29-1
CSVRVGSGETQYF
>.|TRBJ2-1|TRBV6-4
CASSENSYNEQFF
>.|TRBJ2-7|TRBV10-3
CAIGLAGRTYEQYF
>.|TRBJ2-7|TRBV7-9
CASSWRGAGIYEQYF
>.|TRBJ2-2|TRBV6-5
CASSYGSGLSGELFF
>.|TRBJ2-7|TRBV9
CASSPSPDRTYEQYF
>.|TRBJ1-1|TRBV29-1
CSAPGQGGSEAFF
>.|TRBJ2-2|TRBV11-3
CASFPRDSYTGELFF
>.|TRBJ1-1|TRBV27
CASRSIGWNTEAFF
>.|TRBJ2-1|TRBV29-1
CSVDPSKSHEQFF
>.|TRBJ2-7|TRBV7-2
CASSSGWEQYF
>.|TRBJ2-6|TRBV6-6
CASTDSGANVLTF
>.|TRBJ2-2|TRBV19
CATQGSSRATGELFF
>.|TRBJ2-2|TRBV29-1
CSVVQNTGELFF
>.|TRBJ2-5|TRBV7-9
CASCPGVETQYF
>.|TRBJ1-4|TRBV4-3
CASSQTQGENEKLFF
>.|TRBJ2-2|TRBV5-1
CASSLGSGGLFF
>.|TRBJ2-7|TRBV9
CASSVVEGPYEQYF
>.|TRBJ1-1|TRBV13
CASTSSGTGDTETFF
>.|TRBJ1-4|TRBV14
CASSPRRPYEKLFF
>.|TRBJ1-6|TRBV5-1
CASRGDSEAHSPLHF
>.|TRBJ2-2|TRBV4-3
CASSQSGVRTGELFF
>.|TRBJ1-1|TRBV5-1
CASRLGGTEAFF
>.|TRBJ2-7|TRBV20-1
CSAMDGLSYEQYF
>.|TRBJ2-7|TRBV29-1
CSVETGVSYEQYF
>.|TRBJ2-5|TRBV7-3
CASRAGPQETQYF
>.|TRBJ1-4|TRBV6-5
CASSYSGLVGEKLFF
>.|TRBJ2-5|TRBV10-3
CACGPAGSWETQYF
>.|TRBJ2-7|TRBV14
CASSQAYTASEQYF
>.|TRBJ2-7|TRBV27
CASSYRSYYEQYF
>.|TRBJ1-2|TRBV28
CASSVDRYGYTF
>.|TRBJ2-7|TRBV20-1
CSARGTSGGAITSYEQYF
>.|TRBJ1-5|TRBV12-3/TRBV12-4
CASSSDQPQHF
>medium-sized|TRBJ1-4|TRBV14
CASSQELGEDPSEKLFF
>.|TRBJ2-1|TRBV5-1
CASSGTAIASSNEQFF
>.|TRBJ2-1|TRBV10-3
CAISDVEGHNEQFF
>.|TRBJ2-7|TRBV4-1
CASSWGQTYEQYF
>.|TRBJ2-4|TRBV12-3/TRBV12-4
CASSTGTGDNIQYF
>.|TRBJ1-2|TRBV28
CASSLAGQEGGYTF